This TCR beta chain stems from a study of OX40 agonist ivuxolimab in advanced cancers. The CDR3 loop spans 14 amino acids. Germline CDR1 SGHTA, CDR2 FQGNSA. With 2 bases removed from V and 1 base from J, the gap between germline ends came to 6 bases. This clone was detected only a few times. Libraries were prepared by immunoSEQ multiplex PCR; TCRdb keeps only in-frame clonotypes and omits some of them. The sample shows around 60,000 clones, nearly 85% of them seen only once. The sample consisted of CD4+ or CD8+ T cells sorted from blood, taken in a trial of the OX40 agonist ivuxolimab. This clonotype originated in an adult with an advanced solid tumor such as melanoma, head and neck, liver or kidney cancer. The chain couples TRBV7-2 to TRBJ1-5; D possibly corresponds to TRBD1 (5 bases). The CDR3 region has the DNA TGTGCCAGCAGCTTACGACAGAGCAATCAGCCCCAGCATTTT. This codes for CASSLRQSNQPQHF.